The 18 T cell receptor beta chains listed next were all sequenced from one sample in a study of cytomegalovirus exposure and HLA in healthy donors (dated by TCRdb to the late 2010s). Receptors were amplified or captured by the immunoSEQ multiplex PCR assay. TCRdb holds this immuneACCESS table with in-frame rearrangements only. Some clones are missing; in checked studies, unresolved V genes explain under half, and the rest has no known cause. This sample holds around 300,000 clones; 70% to 90% were observed only once. The biggest ten clones account for around 1% of the sample. Specimen: PBMCs. Every receptor here comes from a man under 40 in good health and CMV-seronegative.

The chain couples TRBV19 to TRBJ1-1; 8 nucleotides match TRBD1. The CDR3 spans 17 residues. V lost 3 bases and J lost 1; bases outside the gene matches: 10. Germline CDR1 LNHDA, CDR2 SQIVND (reference sequence). CDR3 in DNA: TGTGCCAGTAGTATTCTATGGACAGGGAGGTCGAACACTGAAGCTTTCTTT. This sequence encodes CASSILWTGRSNTEAFF.

As for this clone: The same CDR3 is also encoded by other DNA sequences in this sample. This sequence joins TRBV7-9 and TRBJ2-5, with TRBD1 matching over 7 bases. Losses at the gene ends were 3 bases for V and 5 bases for J; bases not matched to a gene: 6. The CDR3 is made up of 14 amino acids. Germline values: CDR1 SEHNR, CDR2 FQNEAQ (reference sequence). Here the CDR3 reads CASSLAGGQETQYF. Written as DNA, the CDR3 is TGTGCCAGCAGCTTGGCAGGGGGTCAGGAGACCCAGTACTTC.

J is TRBJ1-2 and V is TRBV6-5; possible D gene TRBD1, 6 bases. CDR3 length equals 15 residues. Germline assignment: CDR1 MNHEY and CDR2 SVGAGI. V lost 7 bases and J 8 bases, leaving 23 bases between the germline ends. The CDR3 is CASTDPVGQTGGYTF. The CDR3 DNA is TGTGCCAGCACCGACCCGGTGGGACAAACGGGAGGCTACACCTTC.

The chain carries TRBV5-8 and TRBJ1-2; D gene uncertain. The CDR3 contains 13 residues. Germline CDR1 and CDR2: SGHTS and YDEGEE. V dropped 3 bases and J dropped 5 bases, with 11 bases sitting between them. As DNA, the CDR3 is TGTGCCAGCAGCTCGGAGGGTCGGTATGGCTACACCTTC. Its protein is CASSSEGRYGYTF.

V is TRBV6-6 and J is TRBJ2-5; D is perhaps TRBD2 (6 bases). Trimming removed 0 bases at V and 5 bases at J, with 10 bases between. This CDR3 has 14 residues. The germline gives CDR1 MNHNY, CDR2 SVGAGI (reference sequence). The CDR3 bases are TGTGCCAGCAGTTACTCGGAGGGGTCCGAGACCCAGTACTTC. Its translation: CASSYSEGSETQYF.

This clone was seen only once. This chain uses TRBV5-1 with TRBJ2-5, with D perhaps matching TRBD2 (6 bases). The V end was cut by 2 bases, the J end by 3 bases, with 17 bases between. The CDR3 spans 16 residues. CDR1 is SGHRS and CDR2 is YFSETQ in the germline V gene. Written as DNA, the CDR3 is TGCGCCAGCAGCTTTCAAGGAGTTGGGGGGAAAGAGACCCAGTACTTC. This sequence encodes CASSFQGVGGKETQYF.

The genes are TRBV7-9 and TRBJ2-5; 7 positions match TRBD2. Unmatched junction bases numbered 4, after V lost 5 bases and J lost 4 bases. From germline, CDR1 is SEHNR and CDR2 FQNEAQ (reference sequence). The CDR3 runs to 13 residues. CDR3 region: CASSMTSTETQYF. The CDR3 DNA sequence: TGTGCCAGCAGCATGACTAGCACAGAGACCCAGTACTTC.

The gene calls are TRBV5-5 and TRBJ2-2; 12 bases match TRBD2. There are 16 residues in the CDR3. The trim removed 2 bases at V and 5 bases at J, leaving 4 bases unmatched. CDR1 and CDR2 from the germline V gene are SGHKS and YYEKEE (reference sequence). This CDR3 reads CASSLLAGGITGELFF. In DNA form, the CDR3 reads TGTGCCAGCAGCTTACTAGCGGGGGGCATAACCGGGGAGCTGTTTTTT. The variable domain in full, completed from reference TRBV5-5 and TRBJ2-2, reads DAGVTQSPTHLIKTRGQQVTLRCSPISGHKSVSWYQQVLGQGPQFIFQYYEKEERGRGNFPDRFSARQFPNYSSELNVNALLLGDSALYLCASSLLAGGITGELFFGEGSRLTVL.

The chain employs TRBV15 and TRBJ1-1, with TRBD1 matching over 9 bases. The CDR3 is 16 residues long. With V trimmed by 1 base and J by 1 base, 4 bases remained unmatched. CDR1 and CDR2 (germline): LNHNV, YYDKDF (reference sequence). The CDR3 DNA follows: TGTGCCACCAGCAGAGGGCCGGGACAGGGGAACACTGAAGCTTTCTTT. This sequence encodes CATSRGPGQGNTEAFF.

The sample holds one count of this clone. The rearrangement uses TRBV6-5 and TRBJ1-1; D perhaps matches TRBD1 (5 bases). The CDR3 has 15 amino acids. Germline assignment: CDR1 MNHEY and CDR2 SVGAGI. The ends were cut back, 2 bases at V and 2 bases at J, with 12 bases in the middle. The CDR3 loop reads CASSYRGGLNTEAFF. The CDR3 nucleotides read TGTGCCAGCAGTTACCGGGGGGGGTTAAACACTGAAGCTTTCTTT.

The chain has TRBV4-1 and TRBJ2-7; 7 bases fit TRBD2. Per germline, CDR1 MGHRA and CDR2 YSYEKL. This CDR3 is built from 17 residues. V lost 0 bases, J lost 0 bases, and 8 bases stayed unmatched. The CDR3 here is CASSQDRGGGASYEQYF. Here the CDR3 DNA reads TGCGCCAGCAGCCAAGATCGAGGCGGGGGAGCCTCCTACGAGCAGTACTTC.

The V gene is TRBV2, the J gene TRBJ2-7; 8 bases are shared with TRBD1. Looked up from germline, CDR1 is SNHLY and CDR2 is FYNNEI. CDR3 length equals 16 residues. V dropped 6 bases and J dropped 0; count of bases not matched to a gene: 10. This CDR3 is CASRRTGSTVSYEQYF. The CDR3 DNA is TGTGCCAGCAGAAGGACAGGGAGTACAGTCTCCTACGAGCAGTACTTC.

V usage is TRBV9 and J usage is TRBJ2-1; the match to TRBD2 covers 7 bases. The CDR3 consists of 15 residues. J lost 5 bases, V lost 3 bases, and 8 bases had no gene match. CDR1 and CDR2 from the germline V gene are SGDLS and YYNGEE. CDR3 in DNA: TGTGCCAGCAGCGAAACCGGGACTATACACAATGAGCAGTTCTTC. Translated, it gives CASSETGTIHNEQFF. The entire variable domain, with the rest obtained from reference TRBV9 and TRBJ2-1, is as follows: DSGVTQTPKHLITATGQRVTLRCSPRSGDLSVYWYQQSLDQGLQFLIQYYNGEERAKGNILERFSAQQFPDLHSELNLSSLELGDSALYFCASSETGTIHNEQFFGPGTRLTVL.

The chain couples TRBV4-3 to TRBJ1-6; no reliable D call. This CDR3 has 16 amino acids. V lost 4 bases, J lost 7 bases, and 17 bases lay in between. Germline V lookup: CDR1 LGHNA, CDR2 YSLEER. The CDR3 coding sequence is TGCGCCAGCAGCCCTGATTTTGAGGATCCCAATTCACCCCTCCACTTT. It specifies CASSPDFEDPNSPLHF.

The chain links TRBV27 to TRBJ1-5; D remains unclear. Per germline, CDR1 MNHEY and CDR2 SMNVEV (reference sequence). The CDR3 is made up of 15 amino acids. V was pared by 0 bases and J by 3 bases, with 9 bases between. CDR3 in DNA: TGTGCCAGCAGTTTATCCGGGTCTAACAATCAGCCCCAGCATTTT. Amino acids: CASSLSGSNNQPQHF.

The table lists this clone with a count of one. The rearrangement joins TRBV12-5 to TRBJ1-1, with 7 bases lining up with TRBD1. V lost 5 bases, J lost 8 bases, and 5 bases stayed unmatched. CDR1 LGHNT and CDR2 FRNRAP come from the germline V gene. The CDR3 runs to 12 residues. CDR3 coding DNA: TGTGCTAGTGGTGAAGGGGGCCCCGAAGCTTTCTTT. It codes for CASGEGGPEAFF.

The chain joins TRBV7-8 to TRBJ2-7; D not certain. CDR3 length equals 16 residues. Between the trimmed V and J ends, which lost 5 bases and 0 bases, there was a span of 17 bases. Germline loops: CDR1 SGHVS, CDR2 FQNEAQ. CDR3 coding DNA: TGTGCCAGCAGCCCATTGAAAGGCTGGAGCTCCTACGAGCAGTACTTC. It specifies CASSPLKGWSSYEQYF.

This clone was counted a single time. The chain joins TRBV4-3 to TRBJ1-4; D remains ambiguous. V dropped 0 bases and J dropped 13 bases, with 24 bases sitting between them. From germline, CDR1 is LGHNA and CDR2 YSLEER. The CDR3 runs to 17 residues. The CDR3 sequence: CASSQDPPPYGAGTLFF. CDR3 sequence (DNA): TGCGCCAGCAGCCAAGACCCTCCCCCGTATGGCGCAGGCACACTGTTTTTT.